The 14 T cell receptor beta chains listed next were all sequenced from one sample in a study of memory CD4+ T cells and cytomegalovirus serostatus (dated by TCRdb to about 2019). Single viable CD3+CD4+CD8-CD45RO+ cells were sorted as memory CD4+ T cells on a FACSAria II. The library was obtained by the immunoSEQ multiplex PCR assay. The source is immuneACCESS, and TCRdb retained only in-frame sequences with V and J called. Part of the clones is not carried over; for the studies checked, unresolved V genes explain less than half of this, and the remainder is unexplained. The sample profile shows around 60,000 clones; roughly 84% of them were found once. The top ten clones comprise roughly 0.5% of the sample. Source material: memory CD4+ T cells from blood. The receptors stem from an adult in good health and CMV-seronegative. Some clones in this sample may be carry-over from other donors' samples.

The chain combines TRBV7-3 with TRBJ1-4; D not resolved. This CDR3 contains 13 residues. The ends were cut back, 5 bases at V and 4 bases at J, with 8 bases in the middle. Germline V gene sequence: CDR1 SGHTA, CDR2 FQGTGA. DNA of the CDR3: TGTGCCAGCAGCCGCGCGAGTAATGAAAAACTGTTTTTT. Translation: CASSRASNEKLFF.

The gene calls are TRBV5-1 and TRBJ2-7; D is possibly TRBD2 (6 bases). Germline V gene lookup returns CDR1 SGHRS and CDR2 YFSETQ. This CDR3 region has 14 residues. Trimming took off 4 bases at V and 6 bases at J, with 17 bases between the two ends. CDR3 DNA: TGCGCCAGCAGCCTTGAGCCTAGCGTACTCGAGCAGTACTTC. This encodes CASSLEPSVLEQYF.

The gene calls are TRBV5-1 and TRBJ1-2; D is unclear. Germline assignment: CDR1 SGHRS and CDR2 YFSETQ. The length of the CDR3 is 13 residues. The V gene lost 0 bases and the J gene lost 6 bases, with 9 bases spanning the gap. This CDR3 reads CASSLEDVDGYTF. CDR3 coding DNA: TGCGCCAGCAGCTTGGAAGATGTCGATGGCTACACCTTC.

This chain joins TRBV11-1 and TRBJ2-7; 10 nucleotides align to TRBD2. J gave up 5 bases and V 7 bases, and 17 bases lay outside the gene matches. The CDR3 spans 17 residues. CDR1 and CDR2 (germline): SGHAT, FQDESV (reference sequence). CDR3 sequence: CASTLGAGGPYQDEQYF. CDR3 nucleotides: TGTGCCAGCACCCTAGGAGCGGGAGGGCCTTATCAAGACGAGCAGTACTTC. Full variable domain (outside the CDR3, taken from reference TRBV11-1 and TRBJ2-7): EAEVAQSPRYKITEKSQAVAFWCDPISGHATLYWYRQILGQGPELLVQFQDESVVDDSQLPKDRFSAERLKGVDSTLKIQPAELGDSAMYLCASTLGAGGPYQDEQYFGPGTRLTVT.

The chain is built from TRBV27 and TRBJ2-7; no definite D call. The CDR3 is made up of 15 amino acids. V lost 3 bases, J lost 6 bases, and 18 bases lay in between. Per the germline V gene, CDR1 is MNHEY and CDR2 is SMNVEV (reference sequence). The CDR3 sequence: CASSFETPPPGEQYF. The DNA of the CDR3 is TGTGCCAGCAGTTTCGAGACCCCGCCACCGGGCGAGCAGTACTTC.

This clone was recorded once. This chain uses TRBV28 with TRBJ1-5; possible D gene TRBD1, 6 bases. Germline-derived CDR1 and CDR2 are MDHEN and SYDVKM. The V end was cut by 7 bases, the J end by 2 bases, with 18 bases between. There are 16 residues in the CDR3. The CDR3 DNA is TGTGCCAGCAACCCCAGTGGGGGGCGACGCAATCAGCCCCAGCATTTT. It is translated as CASNPSGGRRNQPQHF.

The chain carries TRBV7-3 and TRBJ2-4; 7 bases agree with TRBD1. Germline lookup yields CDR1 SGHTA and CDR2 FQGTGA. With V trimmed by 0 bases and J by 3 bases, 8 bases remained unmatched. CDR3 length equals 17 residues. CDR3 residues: CASSLTGLQGVKNIQYF. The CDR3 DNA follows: TGTGCCAGCAGCTTAACTGGTTTGCAGGGGGTCAAAAACATTCAGTACTTC.

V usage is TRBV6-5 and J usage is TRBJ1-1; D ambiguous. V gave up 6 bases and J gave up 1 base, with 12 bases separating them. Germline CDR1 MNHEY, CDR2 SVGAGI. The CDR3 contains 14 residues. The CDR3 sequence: CASRTSWGNTEAFF. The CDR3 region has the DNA TGTGCCAGCAGAACATCCTGGGGGAACACTGAAGCTTTCTTT.

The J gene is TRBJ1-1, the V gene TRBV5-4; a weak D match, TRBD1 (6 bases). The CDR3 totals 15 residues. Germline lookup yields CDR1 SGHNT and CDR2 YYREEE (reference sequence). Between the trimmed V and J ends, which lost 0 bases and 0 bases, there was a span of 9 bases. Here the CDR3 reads CASSLERTVNTEAFF. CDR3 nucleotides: TGTGCCAGCAGCTTGGAACGGACAGTGAACACTGAAGCTTTCTTT. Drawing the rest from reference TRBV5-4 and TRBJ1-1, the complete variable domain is ETGVTQSPTHLIKTRGQQVTLRCSSQSGHNTVSWYQQALGQGPQFIFQYYREEENGRGNFPPRFSGLQFPNYSSELNVNALELDDSALYLCASSLERTVNTEAFFGQGTRLTVV.

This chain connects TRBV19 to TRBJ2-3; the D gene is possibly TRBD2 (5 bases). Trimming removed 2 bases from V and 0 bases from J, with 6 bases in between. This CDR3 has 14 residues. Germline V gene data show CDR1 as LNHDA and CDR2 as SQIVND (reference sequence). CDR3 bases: TGTGCCAGTAGTATACGGGAAAGCACAGATACGCAGTATTTT. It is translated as CASSIRESTDTQYF.

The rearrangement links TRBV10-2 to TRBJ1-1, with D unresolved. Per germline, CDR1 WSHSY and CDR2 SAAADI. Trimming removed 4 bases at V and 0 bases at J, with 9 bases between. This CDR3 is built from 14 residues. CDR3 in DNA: TGCGCCAGCAGTGTCCCGATCCTGAACACTGAAGCTTTCTTT. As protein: CASSVPILNTEAFF.

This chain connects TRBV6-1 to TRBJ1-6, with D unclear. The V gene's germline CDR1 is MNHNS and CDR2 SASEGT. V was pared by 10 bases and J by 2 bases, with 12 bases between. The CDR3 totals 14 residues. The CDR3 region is CATRTEPYNSPLHF. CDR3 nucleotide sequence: TGTGCCACCCGGACTGAGCCCTATAATTCACCCCTCCACTTT.

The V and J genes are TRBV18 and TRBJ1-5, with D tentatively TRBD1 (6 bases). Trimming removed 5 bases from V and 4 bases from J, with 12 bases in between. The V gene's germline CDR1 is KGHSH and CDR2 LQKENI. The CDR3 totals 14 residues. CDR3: CASSSQGGNQPQHF. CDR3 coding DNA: TGTGCCAGCTCATCACAGGGTGGGAATCAGCCCCAGCATTTT.

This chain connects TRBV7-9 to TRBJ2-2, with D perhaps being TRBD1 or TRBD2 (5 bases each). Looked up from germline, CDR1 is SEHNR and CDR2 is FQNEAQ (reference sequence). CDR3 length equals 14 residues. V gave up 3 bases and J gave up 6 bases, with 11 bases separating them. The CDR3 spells CASSFVWGSGELFF. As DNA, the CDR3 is TGTGCCAGCAGCTTTGTTTGGGGGTCCGGGGAGCTGTTTTTT.